This T cell receptor beta chain was sequenced for a study of regulatory T cells in long-lasting Graves disease. The CDR3 loop spans 12 amino acids. Germline loops: CDR1 LGHDT, CDR2 YNNKEL (reference sequence). The V gene lost 3 bases and the J gene lost 0 bases, with 0 bases spanning the gap. Relying on iRepertoire HTBI primers and Arm-PCR of CDR3 regions, the team built TCR beta libraries. In TCRdb, the multiplex PCR reads were re-called with MiXCR into one record per CDR3 protein. The data show some 340,000 distinct CDR3 sequences, approximately 12% seen once. This clonotype was observed many times. The sample's time point: newly diagnosed GD, antithyroid drugs for less than 3 months. The TCR library used RNA extracted from PBMCs. These data also formed part of another study, on T cells in Graves' hyperthyroidism and ophthalmopathy.

The sequencing here drew on peripheral blood mononuclear cells (PBMCs), taken at new diagnosis, from a patient treated with antithyroid drugs. The sequence was obtained from a woman under 30 with Graves disease. The V gene is TRBV3-1, the J gene TRBJ1-5, with D unclear. CDR3 in amino acids: CASSHSNQPQHF. The DNA for the CDR3 is TGTGCCAGCAGCCATAGCAATCAGCCCCAGCATTTT. Full variable domain (missing parts from reference TRBV3-1 and TRBJ1-5): DTAVSQTPKYLVTQMGNDKSIKCEQNLGHDTMYWYKQDSKKFLKIMFSYNNKELIINETVPNRFSPKSPDKAHLNLHINSLELGDSAVYFCASSHSNQPQHFGDGTRLSIL.